This T cell receptor (beta chain) stems from a study of shared clonotypes between healthy human individuals. Turning to the study itself: Participating donors consisted of two women and a few men aged 18 to 49.

Comment on this clone: What it binds is not known.

This CDR3 spans 16 amino acids. V was clipped by 3 bases and J by 3 bases; unmatched bases: 10. Germline CDR1 is WNHNN and CDR2 is SYGVQD (reference sequence). Findings of the study overall: In four donors, around 5% of naive CD4 clonotypes appeared in common. The study generally estimated greater richness for naive than memory subsets.

Splitting of each subset's genomic DNA was done evenly across several immunoSEQ plates. Only in-frame clones appear in the TCRdb table, and some are missing; sequencing was by immunoSEQ multiplex PCR. The sample has under 2,500,000 clones; under 97% are singletons. V is TRBV10-1 and J is TRBJ2-5; TRBD2 matches 7 bases. This sequence originates from a man aged 18 to 35 in good health. The specimen sequenced was naive CD4+ T cells sorted from blood. The subset here: CD45RA+ positively selected. The CDR3 bases are TGCGCCAGCAGTGATGGAATGCGGGGGATAGAAGAGACCCAGTACTTC. As protein: CASSDGMRGIEETQYF.